This T cell receptor beta chain was profiled in a study of T cells in Graves' hyperthyroidism and ophthalmopathy. It was RNA transcripts that yielded the amplified TCR beta CDR3 regions. HTBI primers were used for first-round RT-PCR of the TCR CDR3. One entry per CDR3 protein, called by TCRdb with MiXCR from the multiplex PCR reads. The table shows approximately 400,000 distinct CDR3 sequences, with about 19% occurring only once. The germline V and J ends were trimmed by 6 bases and 0 bases, with 17 bases remaining between them. The CDR3 is 16 residues long. Germline-derived CDR1 and CDR2 are MNHNS and SASEGT.

Source material: blood. The chain carries TRBV6-1 and TRBJ2-5, with D tentatively TRBD1 or TRBD2 (5 bases each). The clonotype comes from a young woman with Graves' hyperthyroidism. CDR3 protein: CASSKLGTGYQETQYF. The CDR3 nucleotides read TGTGCCAGCAGCAAACTAGGGACGGGGTACCAAGAGACCCAGTACTTC.